The clone carrying this TCR beta chain has ten or more counts. Construction of the TCRbeta library involved unique molecular identifiers. TCRdb independently ran MiXCR on the PCR reads; one entry per CDR3 protein. The sample yields roughly 49,000 distinct CDR3 sequences, 7.5% to 10% seen once. Between the trimmed V and J ends, which lost 0 bases and 1 base, there was a span of 9 bases. Germline CDR1 is SEHNR and CDR2 is FQNEAQ (reference sequence). The CDR3 is 15 residues long. This entry is derived from a study of T-cell reconstitution after alpha-beta-depleted transplantation in children. The chain is built from TRBV7-9 and TRBJ1-1; weak D call: TRBD1 (5 bases). This sequence originates from a male patient aged 2 to 10 who had a stem cell transplant for chronic granulomatous disease, so the T cells may come from the graft donor. Specimen: PBMCs, mostly from graft donor cells, collected 60 days after TCRalphabeta/CD19-depleted stem cell transplant. Written as DNA, the CDR3 is TGTGCCAGCAGCTTAGCACAGGCGAGGAACACTGAAGCTTTCTTT. Protein product: CASSLAQARNTEAFF.